A selection of T cell receptor beta chains follows, all from one sample in a study of blood T cell repertoires in COVID-19. Libraries were prepared by immunoSEQ multiplex PCR; TCRdb keeps only in-frame clonotypes and omits some of them. Found here are approximately 100,000 clones, approximately 70% of them singletons; the top ten hold about 6.5%. The specimen sequenced was peripheral blood. The source of these receptors is an older man with acute or convalescent COVID-19. Both conserved end residues are part of each CDR3. The D gene is left open where the match is weak. The listing skips clone size in some rows; elsewhere it reads once, few, many or a size class.

NA	few	TRBV5-1	TRBJ2-7	CASSLGSSYEQYF	TGCGCCAGCAGCTTGGGCAGTTCCTACGAGCAGTACTTC
TRBD1	many	TRBV18	TRBJ1-4	CASSVRDSNEKLFF	TGTGCCAGCTCAGTCAGGGACAGTAATGAAAAACTGTTTTTT
NA	few	TRBV9	TRBJ1-5	CASSATGQSNQPQHF	TGTGCCAGCAGCGCGACCGGACAGAGCAATCAGCCCCAGCATTTT
TRBD2	NA	TRBV9	TRBJ2-1	CASSAGGGASGRGSSYNEQFF	TGTGCCAGCAGCGCCGGAGGAGGGGCTAGCGGGAGGGGAAGCTCCTACAATGAGCAGTTCTTC
TRBD1	NA	TRBV11-2	TRBJ2-5	CASSRPGQGKETQYF	TGTGCCAGCTCCCGGCCAGGACAGGGGAAAGAGACCCAGTACTTC
NA	NA	TRBV27	TRBJ2-3	CASSLSEGRLGLYF	TGTGCCAGCAGTTTATCGGAGGGGAGGCTAGGGCTGTATTTT
TRBD1	NA	TRBV11-2	TRBJ1-2	CASSFNGQGYGYTF	TGTGCCAGCAGCTTCAACGGACAGGGCTATGGCTACACCTTC
TRBD2	NA	TRBV3-1/TRBV3-2	TRBJ2-3	CASSPMTAGGTDTQYF	TGTGCCAGCAGCCCCATGACGGCGGGGGGCACAGATACGCAGTATTTT
NA	NA	TRBV5-4	TRBJ2-5	CASSRSRGARTQYF	TGTGCCAGCAGTCGATCCCGGGGGGCGAGGACCCAGTACTTC
NA	NA	TRBV7-2	TRBJ2-2	CASSFRSGANTGELFF	TGTGCCAGCAGCTTTAGAAGCGGAGCGAACACCGGGGAGCTGTTTTTT
TRBD2	NA	TRBV28	TRBJ2-1	CASSLPLAEQFF	TGTGCCAGCAGTCTCCCACTAGCGGAGCAGTTCTTC
NA	few	TRBV6-5	TRBJ2-2	CASSPSSPGGELFF	TGTGCCAGCAGTCCTAGTTCTCCCGGCGGGGAGCTGTTTTTT
TRBD2	few	TRBV4-3	TRBJ2-3	CASSRGASGIGTDTQYF	TGCGCCAGCAGCCGGGGGGCTAGCGGGATTGGCACAGATACGCAGTATTTT
TRBD1	NA	TRBV9	TRBJ2-7	CASSVEPGGPYEQYF	TGTGCCAGCAGCGTAGAGCCAGGGGGACCCTACGAGCAGTACTTC
NA	NA	TRBV15	TRBJ2-3	CATSAKSGRTTDTQYF	TGTGCCACCAGCGCCAAGTCCGGTCGAACCACAGATACGCAGTATTTT
TRBD1	NA	TRBV6-5	TRBJ2-1	CASSPTGYPHNEQFF	TGTGCCAGCAGTCCGACAGGGTACCCTCACAATGAGCAGTTCTTC
TRBD1	NA	TRBV7-9	TRBJ1-6	CASSTLGTGDSPLHF	TGTGCCAGCAGCACATTAGGGACAGGGGATTCACCCCTCCACTTT
NA	NA	TRBV4-1	TRBJ2-6	CASSQAVPSSGANVLTF	TGCGCCAGCAGCCAAGCAGTCCCCAGCTCTGGGGCCAACGTCCTGACTTTC
TRBD1	NA	TRBV18	TRBJ1-1	CASSSGTGGGTEAFF	TGTGCCAGCTCATCCGGGACAGGGGGCGGGACTGAAGCTTTCTTT
NA	NA	TRBV10-3	TRBJ2-7	CATTKGEPIYEQYF	TGTGCCACGACGAAGGGGGAGCCTATCTACGAGCAGTACTTC
TRBD2	NA	TRBV27	TRBJ2-3	CASSLFSGSYTQYF	TGTGCCAGCAGTTTATTTAGCGGGAGTTATACGCAGTATTTT
TRBD2	NA	TRBV5-4	TRBJ2-1	CASSLPELAENEQFF	TGTGCCAGCAGCTTACCGGAACTAGCGGAGAATGAGCAGTTCTTC
TRBD2	NA	TRBV19	TRBJ2-7	CASSLKRESSYEQYF	TGTGCCAGTAGCCTGAAGCGGGAGAGCTCCTACGAGCAGTACTTC
TRBD1	NA	TRBV2	TRBJ1-1	CASKSTGTVAEAFF	TGTGCCAGCAAATCGACAGGGACGGTAGCTGAAGCTTTCTTT
TRBD1	NA	TRBV7-9	TRBJ1-4	CASSYRQGNNEKLFF	TGTGCCAGCAGCTACAGACAGGGGAATAATGAAAAACTGTTTTTT
TRBD1	NA	TRBV27	TRBJ2-3	CANKLDRGPLSDTQYF	TGTGCCAATAAGCTAGACAGGGGACCCCTTTCGGATACGCAGTATTTT
TRBD1	once	TRBV2	TRBJ1-4	CATRQGARNEKLFF	TGTGCCACGAGACAGGGGGCGCGTAATGAAAAACTGTTTTTT
NA	NA	TRBV5-6	TRBJ2-2	CASSLSAGELFF	TGTGCCAGCAGCTTGTCGGCCGGGGAGCTGTTTTTT
NA	once	TRBV19	TRBJ2-1	CASSSSGLPVGNEQFF	TGTGCCAGTAGTTCTTCAGGACTCCCCGTCGGCAATGAGCAGTTCTTC
TRBD1	few	TRBV27	TRBJ1-6	CASSLFPGGRSPLHF	TGTGCCAGCAGTTTATTTCCAGGGGGTAGGTCACCCCTCCACTTT
TRBD1	few	TRBV7-3	TRBJ2-1	CASSPWQGANEQFF	TGTGCCAGCAGCCCGTGGCAGGGGGCCAATGAGCAGTTCTTC
TRBD1	few	TRBV30	TRBJ1-1	CAWSHGDRNTEAFF	TGTGCCTGGAGCCACGGGGACAGGAACACTGAAGCTTTCTTT
NA	NA	TRBV5-1	TRBJ2-3	CASSFQGGDTQYF	TGCGCCAGCAGTTTCCAGGGGGGAGATACGCAGTATTTT
TRBD2	NA	TRBV9	TRBJ2-1	CASSVAWGTSTLNEQFF	TGTGCCAGCAGCGTAGCTTGGGGGACTAGCACCTTAAATGAGCAGTTCTTC
NA	NA	TRBV12-3/TRBV12-4	TRBJ2-1	CASSSVRNEQFF	TGTGCCAGCAGTTCAGTCCGAAACGAGCAGTTCTTC
TRBD1	NA	TRBV4-3	TRBJ2-1	CASSQDPPGGYNEQFF	TGCGCCAGCAGCCAAGATCCCCCAGGGGGATACAATGAGCAGTTCTTC
TRBD2	NA	TRBV28	TRBJ2-1	CASSLPLAGGPGEQFF	TGTGCCAGCAGTTTACCCTTAGCGGGAGGGCCGGGTGAGCAGTTCTTC
TRBD1	few	TRBV2	TRBJ2-3	CASQTWDRGTDTQYF	TGTGCCAGCCAAACGTGGGACAGGGGCACAGATACGCAGTATTTT
NA	NA	TRBV29-1	TRBJ2-3	CSVDRFGTSGQRGDTQYF	TGCAGCGTTGATCGGTTCGGGACCAGCGGCCAAAGGGGGGATACGCAGTATTTT
NA	once	TRBV3-1/TRBV3-2	TRBJ1-4	CASSQEGQSKGKLFF	TGTGCCAGCAGCCAAGAGGGGCAAAGCAAGGGAAAACTGTTTTTT
TRBD1	NA	TRBV6-5	TRBJ2-3	CASRTGGEGDTQYF	TGTGCCAGCAGGACAGGGGGCGAAGGAGATACGCAGTATTTT
NA	NA	TRBV5-1	TRBJ2-1	CASSLAGTLYNEQFF	TGCGCCAGCAGCTTGGCCGGGACTCTGTACAATGAGCAGTTCTTC
TRBD2	many	TRBV15	TRBJ2-7	CATSPQAGSYEQYF	TGTGCCACCAGTCCCCAAGCGGGAAGCTACGAGCAGTACTTC
NA	NA	TRBV6-2/TRBV6-3	TRBJ1-2	CASSYRGFGYTF	TGTGCCAGCAGTTATCGGGGATTCGGCTACACCTTC
NA	NA	TRBV2	TRBJ1-3	CASGGQPSSGNTIYF	TGTGCCAGCGGCGGGCAGCCGTCCTCTGGAAACACCATATATTTT
TRBD2	NA	TRBV4-2	TRBJ2-2	CASSQGALTWSGVNTGELFF	TGTGCCAGCAGCCAAGGAGCCCTGACTTGGAGCGGGGTGAACACCGGGGAGCTGTTTTTT